This TCR beta chain was found in a study of cytomegalovirus exposure and HLA in healthy donors. The study, taken as a whole, reports: HLA restriction was apparent for most CMV-associated TCR beta chains in a later analysis. Sequencing had likely introduced a cluster of highly shared sequence variants as an artifact.

Trimming stripped 5 bases from V and 7 bases from J, with 8 bases between. This CDR3 has 11 residues. Germline lookup yields CDR1 MGHRA and CDR2 YSYEKL. Every donor was a healthy person donating bone marrow. PCR primers comprised 60 Vbeta and 13 Jbeta primers. The assay was immunoSEQ multiplex PCR, and TCRdb's table has in-frame clones only and misses some. The table records approximately 210,000 clones, 70% to 80% of them present only once. In regard to this clone: Its antigen is as yet unknown.

This TCR was sampled from a male donor in good health and CMV-seropositive. The chain links TRBV4-1 to TRBJ2-5; D is undetermined. What was sequenced was PBMCs. This chain's CDR3 is CASSSLGTQYF. The CDR3 DNA reads as TGCGCCAGCAGCTCCCTCGGGACCCAGTACTTC.